This TCR beta chain was identified during a study of T cells in tuberculosis. Study as a whole: The T cells targeted glucose monomycolate, a mycobacterial lipid, via CD1B. This South African cohort compared adolescents with or without latent tuberculosis against adults with active tuberculosis.

A word on this clone: What it binds is not known.

TCRdb's table, derived via immunoSEQ multiplex PCR, lists solely in-frame clones and lacks some. This table has about 34,000 clones, over 85% appearing once. Time point of the sample: new active TB diagnosis, blood taken before or within 7 days of starting treatment. Findings and limits, study-wide: Active tuberculosis cases were adults; controls were adolescents. Active tuberculosis alpha repertoires lay closer to GMM-specific TCRs than controls'.

The CDR3 is 16 amino acids. The germline V gene has CDR1 MNHEY and CDR2 SVGAGI. The ends lost 0 bases at V and 9 bases at J; junction bases unmatched: 6. The sequencing here drew on PBMCs, taken at tuberculosis diagnosis. The chain carries TRBV6-5 and TRBJ2-1; 12 bases map to TRBD2. The TCR sequence derives from an adult with tuberculosis. DNA of the CDR3: TGTGCCAGCAGTTACTCCAGACTAGCGGGGGTGGGTGAGCAGTTCTTC. Its protein product is CASSYSRLAGVGEQFF.